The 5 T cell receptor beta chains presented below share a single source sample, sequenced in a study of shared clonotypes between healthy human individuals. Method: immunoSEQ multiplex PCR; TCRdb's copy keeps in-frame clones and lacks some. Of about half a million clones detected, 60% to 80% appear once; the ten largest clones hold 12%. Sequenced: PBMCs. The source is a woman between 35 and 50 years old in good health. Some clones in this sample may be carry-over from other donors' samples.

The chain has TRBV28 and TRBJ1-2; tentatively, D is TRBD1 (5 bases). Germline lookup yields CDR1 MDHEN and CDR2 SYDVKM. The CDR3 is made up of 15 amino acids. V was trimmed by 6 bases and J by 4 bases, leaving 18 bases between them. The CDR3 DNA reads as TGTGCCAGCAGCCCCCCGGTAGGGGTGGGCTATGGCTACACCTTC. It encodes CASSPPVGVGYGYTF.

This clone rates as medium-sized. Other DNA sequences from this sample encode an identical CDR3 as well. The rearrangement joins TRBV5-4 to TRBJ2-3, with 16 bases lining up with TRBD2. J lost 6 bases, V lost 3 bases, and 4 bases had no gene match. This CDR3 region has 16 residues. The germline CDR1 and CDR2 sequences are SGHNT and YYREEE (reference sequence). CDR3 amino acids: CASSSGLAGGRDTQYF. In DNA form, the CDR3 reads TGTGCCAGCAGCTCGGGACTAGCGGGAGGGAGGGATACGCAGTATTTT.

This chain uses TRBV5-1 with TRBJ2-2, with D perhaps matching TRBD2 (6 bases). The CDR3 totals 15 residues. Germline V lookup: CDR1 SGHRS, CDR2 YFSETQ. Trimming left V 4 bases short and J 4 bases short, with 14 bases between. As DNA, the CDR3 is TGCGCCAGCAGCAGCGGAGGGGTCGGCACCGGGGAGCTGTTTTTT. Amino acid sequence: CASSSGGVGTGELFF.

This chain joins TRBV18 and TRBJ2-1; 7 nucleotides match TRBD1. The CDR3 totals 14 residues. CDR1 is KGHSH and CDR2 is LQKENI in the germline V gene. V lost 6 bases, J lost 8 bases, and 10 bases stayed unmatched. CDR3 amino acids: CASSPARGQDEQFF. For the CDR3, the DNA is TGTGCCAGCTCCCCAGCGAGGGGGCAAGATGAGCAGTTCTTC.

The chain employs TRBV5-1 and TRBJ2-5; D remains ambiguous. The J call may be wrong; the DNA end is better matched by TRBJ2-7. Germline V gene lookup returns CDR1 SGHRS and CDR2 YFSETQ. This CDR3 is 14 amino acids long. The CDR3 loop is CASSFQEPSYEQYF. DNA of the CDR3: TGCGCCAGCAGCTTCCAGGAACCATCCTACGAGCAGTACTTC.